This TCR beta chain is drawn from a study of blood T cells in healthy people across ages (dated by TCRdb to between 2014 and 2017). Broadly, across the study: In model experiments, template switching captured about one uniquely barcoded TCR beta cDNA molecule for every two T cells. To avoid experimental bias, donors of different ages were distributed randomly across sequencing lanes. The study analyzed two additional independent replicas of 1 million unique cDNA reads from the same blood draw for two donors, one aged 18 to 29 and one aged 80 or older. Using deep sequencing normalized with unique cDNA molecular identifiers, the study measured how TCR beta repertoire diversity changes with age. Four age groups were formed from the donors: young (average 16 years), middle-aged (approximately 39), aged (around 68) and long-lived (less than 85). Broader findings and caveats from the paper: Estimates of total diversity from one million sequenced T cells were regarded as lower bounds and underestimates. Compared with the aged group, the long-lived group had more naive CD4+ T cells, fewer expanded clones and increased TCR diversity, suggesting age selection. As age increased, observed TCR beta diversity per million T cells dropped in a roughly linear way, and a significant reduction was already evident by age 40. The percentage of naive T cells measured by flow cytometry correlated strongly with observed TCR beta diversity. Because the CMV infection status of the donors was unknown, age-related changes in expanded clonotypes may potentially have been confounded. Since profiling was done on bulk unsorted PBMCs, naive and antigen-experienced compartments could not be conclusively compared.

The CDR3, cysteine through phenylalanine, is 15 amino acids long. The entry retains the CDR3 DNA only, 45 bases that are in frame from base 1. Based on the germline V gene (reference sequence), the CDR1 and CDR2 sequences are LNHNV and YYDKDF. The germline ends are 12 bases apart after V is trimmed by 1 base and J by 6 bases. Library generation was performed with 5' RACE. For sequencing, an Illumina HiSeq 2500 was employed. A second PCR of roughly 6 to 12 cycles was performed with a sample-barcoded 5' primer and a J-beta primer mix. A template-switch 5' adaptor carrying 12 random nucleotides introduced a unique molecular identifier onto each TCR beta cDNA molecule. At least 3 million CDR3-containing paired-end reads were obtained from each sample. First-strand cDNA synthesis was performed from all RNA using the Mint cDNA synthesis kit, with priming by a TRBC-specific oligonucleotide. After uracil-DNA glycosylase treatment, a first 18-cycle PCR used universal primers M1SS and BC2_uni_R on all cDNA. The authors' analysis ran thus. Each sample was normalized by randomly selecting 1 million high-quality reads, each carrying a distinct molecular identifier. Instead of being binned into consensus sequences, reads that shared molecular identifiers were thrown out. MiTCR, run with a Q25 quality threshold and the strictest error-elimination algorithm, handled CDR3 identification, clonotype clustering and error correction. A nonparametric unseen species model with Euler transformation was used to estimate a lower bound on total TCR beta diversity. TCRdb trimmed the raw reads at Q25, called clones with MiXCR and kept productive beta chains. CDR3 protein sequences are deduplicated, and each keeps its most common genes and DNA. The V and J calls shown here were made by TCRdb, not taken from the authors' results. For this sample there are 630,000 or so distinct CDR3 sequences; less than 35% appear just once. The ten largest account for less than 20% of the sample.

This clonotype was detected ten times or more. Its antigen is not yet known. No base quality values were provided; no much bigger clone lies one nucleotide off. The donors were roughly 39 Caucasian individuals from Russia, aged roughly 6 to 100 years, who were systemically healthy. Each donor gave about 9.8 milliliters of peripheral blood, drawn into EDTA-treated Vacutainer tubes. PBMCs were isolated by Ficoll-Paque density-gradient centrifugation, with at least 7 million obtained per sample. Trizol reagent was used to extract total RNA from PBMCs, with at least 5.5 micrograms per sample. For every donor, flow cytometry on a PBMC aliquot measured the percentage of naive CD45RAhigh/CD27high T cells.

The specimen was blood. The chain uses TRBV15 and TRBJ2-2; TRBD1 is possibly the D segment (5 matching bases). The receptor was isolated from a woman of 80 years or more in good health. Here the CDR3 is given as CATSRARTGAGELFF. The nucleotide sequence reads TGTGCCACCAGCAGAGCCCGAACAGGAGCCGGGGAGCTGTTTTTT. Where the CDR3 stops, the reference TRBV15 and TRBJ2-2 genes take over; the full variable domain is DAMVIQNPRYQVTQFGKPVTLSCSQTLNHNVMYWYQQKSSQAPKLLFHYYDKDFNNEADTPDNFQSRRPNTSFCFLDIRSPGLGDTAMYLCATSRARTGAGELFFGEGSRLTVL.